This T cell receptor beta chain was captured by sequencing in a study of regulatory T cells in long-lasting Graves disease (dated by TCRdb to the early 2020s). Regarding the study in general: Persistent Graves' disease meant more than 5 years of antithyroid drug treatment with TSH receptor autoantibodies that stayed positive. This study used TCR sequencing and RNA sequencing of peripheral blood to compare persistent Graves' disease patients against newly diagnosed Graves' disease patients. The study was conducted in China and was registered as a clinical trial. A total of some 35 samples underwent TCR sequencing, from some 13 patients with persistent Graves' disease and some 20 patients with newly diagnosed Graves' disease. Antithyroid drugs had been taken for ten to twelve years on average by persistent Graves' disease patients in the clinical cohort.

The meaning of the sample's time point label: persistent/refractory GD, antithyroid drugs over 5 years with positive TRAb. For both TCR sequencing and RNA sequencing, RNA was extracted from PBMCs in TRIzol. The diagnosis of Graves' disease followed American Thyroid Association guidelines. Patients were recruited from an endocrinology department in Xi'an, China. Each patient gave about 9.1 milliliters of peripheral blood, collected in an EDTA anticoagulant tube. Ficoll Paque Plus density gradient separation was used to isolate PBMCs, and no additional T cell sorting was done. An Agilent 2100 Bioanalyzer and agarose gel were used to check RNA quality, and a NanoDrop 2000 was used to measure RNA concentration. About this clonotype: What antigen it recognizes has not been identified. Nothing much larger sits one base from this clone, and base qualities are not available.

The study at large found these results: Peripheral blood alone was examined, since thyroid tissue, which constituted the primary lesion, could not be accessed. The small sample size was acknowledged by the authors as a limitation that may reduce accuracy. TRBV28, TRBJ1-2 and TRBJ2-5 were preferentially used in persistent disease, while TRBV20-1 and TRBJ2-1 were favored in newly diagnosed disease. Compared with newly diagnosed patients, persistent Graves' disease patients had lower TCR Shannon entropy and fewer highly expanded clones, which suggests clonal expansion. Sequencing and analysis were restricted to the TCR beta chain. A larger number of public clonotypes was shared among persistent patients (under 3,000) than among newly diagnosed patients (over 850).

Library preparation used multiplex PCR. Sequencing took place on an Illumina HiSeq 4000. iRepertoire HTBI primers and Arm-PCR amplification of CDR3 regions were used to construct TCR beta libraries. Before sequencing, the PCR products underwent gel purification. The study's own analysis went as follows. Across samples, about 64 TRBV and over 11 TRBJ segments were identified and used for gene usage analysis of CDR3 amino acid clonotypes. Filtered high-quality paired reads were merged into contigs using COPE and FqMerger. BLAST was used to align contigs to IMGT TRBV, TRBD and TRBJ reference genes, with CDR3 defined following IMGT. Any clonotype with a frequency above 0.1% was counted as a highly expanded clone. Shannon entropy served as the measure of repertoire diversity, while the Gini coefficient captured V-J evenness. Clonotypes shared by more than one individual were considered public. Through fastp at Q25 and MiXCR, TCRdb rebuilt clones from the public reads, retaining in-frame beta chains. Under each unique CDR3 protein, matching rows form one entry showing the most common genes and DNA. TCRdb, rather than the study authors, made the V and J calls. The sample yields about 430,000 distinct CDR3 sequences; over 20% were counted once. The top ten hold around an eighth of the sample.

CDR1 and CDR2 (LNHDA, SQIVND) derive from the germline V gene (reference sequence). Trimming at the junction amounts to 7 bases on V and 7 bases on J, and the germline ends lie 17 bases apart. There are 15 amino acids in the CDR3, from cysteine to phenylalanine inclusive. Only the CDR3 region is kept as DNA, spanning 45 bases read in frame from base 1. This receptor was obtained from a female donor with Graves disease. The V gene is TRBV19 and the J gene is TRBJ1-6; the D gene remains uncertain. The material sequenced was peripheral blood mononuclear cells (PBMCs), taken when the disease was refractory, from a patient treated with antithyroid drugs. The sequenced DNA: TGTGCCAGTAATATTGAGGGCGGGGTAAATTCACCCCTCCACTTT. Its protein reads: CASNIEGGVNSPLHF.